One sample yielded the 21 T cell receptor beta chains listed below, sequenced in a study of STAT3 mutations in large granular lymphocyte leukemia. Points from the study as a whole: Every T-cell large granular lymphocyte leukemia patient had at least one immunodominant TCR beta clonotype.

What these receptors recognize is not known. Assay: immunoSEQ multiplex PCR; the TCRdb copy retains only in-frame clones and omits some. The data hold roughly 3,500 clones, with roughly 45% observed a single time. The material sequenced was peripheral blood mononuclear cells. The source of these receptors is a man over 45 with T-cell large granular lymphocyte leukemia. Some clones in this sample may be carry-over from other donors' samples.

This clone was detected only once. V and J are TRBV5-1 and TRBJ2-3; the match to TRBD2 covers 9 bases. The CDR3 has 19 residues. Trimming at V came to 4 bases and at J to 0 bases, leaving 15 bases not matched to a gene. Germline CDR1 SGHRS, CDR2 YFSETQ. The CDR3 DNA reads TGCGCCAGCAGCCCCCTGGGGAGCGGGGGGCCATCTAGCACAGATACGCAGTATTTT. It is translated as CASSPLGSGGPSSTDTQYF.

The chain employs TRBV18 and TRBJ2-7; 8 nucleotides align to TRBD1. The V gene end was trimmed by 2 bases and the J gene end by 6 bases; junction bases not matched to a gene: 6. The CDR3 is made up of 14 amino acids. The germline V gene encodes CDR1 KGHSH and CDR2 LQKENI. The CDR3, as DNA: TGTGCCAGCTCACCAACTCAGGGGGCGTTCGAGCAGTACTTC. This gives the protein CASSPTQGAFEQYF.

This clone was detected a few times. The chain joins TRBV18 to TRBJ2-7; D possibly corresponds to TRBD1 (5 bases). Germline loops: CDR1 KGHSH, CDR2 LQKENI. The CDR3 has 13 residues. V was pared by 1 base and J by 3 bases, with 7 bases between. The CDR3 DNA reads TGTGCCAGCTCACCACTCAGGGACTACGAGCAGTACTTC. It yields the protein CASSPLRDYEQYF.

The chain's CDR3 is CASSPPNPGANTEAFF. The DNA of the CDR3 is TGTGCCAGCTCACCACCGAATCCGGGGGCGAACACTGAAGCTTTCTTT. This chain links TRBV18 with TRBJ1-1; D may be TRBD1 (6 bases). This CDR3 comprises 16 residues. Trimming left V 0 bases short and J 1 base short, with 12 bases between. The germline V gene encodes CDR1 KGHSH and CDR2 LQKENI.

This sequence joins TRBV5-4 and TRBJ1-2; TRBD1 matches 8 bases. The CDR3 contains 14 residues. Germline V lookup: CDR1 SGHNT, CDR2 YYREEE (reference sequence). The J segment lost 1 base and the V segment lost 4 bases, leaving 3 bases of the junction unmatched. This CDR3 is CASSPGGVNYGYTF. In nucleotides, the CDR3 is TGTGCCAGCAGCCCAGGGGGCGTTAACTATGGCTACACCTTC.

V gene TRBV5-4 combines with J gene TRBJ1-5; the match to TRBD1 covers 8 bases. Germline V CDR1 and CDR2: SGHNT, YYREEE (reference sequence). This CDR3 has 16 residues. V gave up 3 bases and J gave up 6 bases; unmatched junction bases: 11. The CDR3 DNA reads TGTGCCAGCAGCTGGGGTGGAACAGGGGGTTTTCAGCCCCAGCATTTT. Its protein product is CASSWGGTGGFQPQHF.

The chain carries TRBV5-4 and TRBJ2-3; D uncertain. The CDR3 extends over 13 amino acids. Trimming cost V 10 bases and J 1 base, with 13 bases left between them. Germline V gives CDR1 SGHNT, CDR2 YYREEE (reference sequence). CDR3 sequence reads: CALRWRGTDTQYF. CDR3 sequence (DNA): TGTGCCCTAAGGTGGCGAGGCACAGATACGCAGTATTTT.

This chain connects TRBV18 to TRBJ1-5; no firm D call. The germline CDR1 and CDR2 sequences are KGHSH and LQKENI. This CDR3 comprises 15 residues. V dropped 3 bases and J dropped 0 bases, with 9 bases sitting between them. The CDR3 region has the DNA TGTGCCAGCTCACCGGACGCCTATAGCAATCAGCCCCAGCATTTT. Translating it yields CASSPDAYSNQPQHF.

This clone was seen repeatedly, ten times or more. The chain combines TRBV19 with TRBJ2-7; TRBD2 agrees at 8 bases. Trimming took 6 bases from V and 5 from J; bases not matched to a gene: 12. This CDR3 has 15 amino acids. CDR1 and CDR2 (germline): LNHDA, SQIVND (reference sequence). The CDR3 region has the DNA TGTGCCAGTAGCTCCGGGGGGGCGCAGGTCCACGAGCAGTACTTC. It translates to CASSSGGAQVHEQYF.

The chain couples TRBV5-1 to TRBJ2-7; 9 bases align to TRBD1. In germline, CDR1 is SGHRS, CDR2 YFSETQ. The CDR3 extends over 15 amino acids. V shed 0 bases, J shed 2 bases, and the junction held 3 bases outside the gene matches. In DNA form, the CDR3 reads TGCGCCAGCAGCTTGGCCCGGACAGGGGCCTACGAGCAGTACTTC. Protein product: CASSLARTGAYEQYF. The full variable domain, rest sourced from reference TRBV5-1 and TRBJ2-7, is KAGVTQTPRYLIKTRGQQVTLSCSPISGHRSVSWYQQTPGQGLQFLFEYFSETQRNKGNFPGRFSGRQFSNSRSEMNVSTLELGDSALYLCASSLARTGAYEQYFGPGTRLTVT.

V usage is TRBV5-6 and J usage is TRBJ2-7; 7 nucleotides match TRBD2. V lost 2 bases, J lost 5 bases, and 4 bases stayed unmatched. Germline CDR1 reads SGHDT; CDR2 reads YYEEEE. This CDR3 comprises 13 residues. CDR3 residues: CASSLGRGDEQYF. The DNA of the CDR3 is TGTGCCAGCAGCTTAGGGAGGGGAGACGAGCAGTACTTC.

The rearrangement uses TRBV5-1 and TRBJ2-7; D possibly corresponds to TRBD2 (6 bases). With 0 bases removed from V and 0 bases from J, the gap between germline ends came to 7 bases. Germline V lookup: CDR1 SGHRS, CDR2 YFSETQ. The CDR3 totals 14 residues. The CDR3 loop is CASSLGDCSYEQYF. As DNA, the CDR3 is TGCGCCAGCAGCTTGGGGGACTGCTCCTACGAGCAGTACTTC. Variable domain in full (rest from reference TRBV5-1 and TRBJ2-7): KAGVTQTPRYLIKTRGQQVTLSCSPISGHRSVSWYQQTPGQGLQFLFEYFSETQRNKGNFPGRFSGRQFSNSRSEMNVSTLELGDSALYLCASSLGDCSYEQYFGPGTRLTVT.

This clone is large within its sample. The CDR3 loop reads CASSGASAQNTGELFF. The CDR3 DNA reads as TGCGCCAGCAGTGGGGCTAGCGCCCAGAACACCGGGGAGCTGTTTTTT. The rearrangement joins TRBV10-2 to TRBJ2-2, with a tentative D call TRBD2 (6 bases). V shed 4 bases and J shed 1 base, with 13 bases lying between them. The CDR3 is made up of 16 amino acids. CDR1 is WSHSY, CDR2 SAAADI, per germline.

V usage is TRBV4-1 and J usage is TRBJ2-7, with D possibly matching TRBD1 (5 bases). Between the trimmed V and J ends, which lost 1 base and 0 bases, there was a span of 16 bases. The CDR3 contains 17 residues. Germline values: CDR1 MGHRA, CDR2 YSYEKL. In nucleotides, the CDR3 is TGCGCCAGCAGCCAAGCAGGGTGGCCTCGGAGCTCCTACGAGCAGTACTTC. It is translated as CASSQAGWPRSSYEQYF.

This chain joins TRBV5-1 and TRBJ1-4, with D perhaps matching TRBD1 (5 bases). Germline V gives CDR1 SGHRS, CDR2 YFSETQ. The CDR3 is made up of 15 amino acids. The V and J ends lost 1 base and 4 bases respectively, with 11 bases between them. This chain's CDR3 is CASSLQGRVNEKLFF. The CDR3, as DNA: TGCGCCAGCAGCTTGCAGGGACGGGTTAATGAAAAACTGTTTTTT.

The chain is built from TRBV5-1 and TRBJ1-2, with 12 bases that match TRBD1. Germline values: CDR1 SGHRS, CDR2 YFSETQ. Trimming at V came to 1 base and at J to 8 bases, leaving 9 bases not matched to a gene. The CDR3 length is 16 residues. CDR3 bases: TGCGCCAGCAGCTTGTCCCCCGGGACAGGGGGCGTGGGCTACACCTTC. It encodes CASSLSPGTGGVGYTF.

The rearrangement uses TRBV4-1 and TRBJ1-5; D gene uncertain. CDR1 MGHRA and CDR2 YSYEKL come from the germline V gene. The CDR3 is 16 amino acids. V lost 0 bases and J 2 bases, leaving 11 bases between the germline ends. The CDR3 sequence is CASSQEAGGRNQPQHF. CDR3 in DNA: TGCGCCAGCAGCCAAGAAGCGGGAGGGCGCAATCAGCCCCAGCATTTT.

The chain is built from TRBV18 and TRBJ2-5, with 13 nucleotides matching TRBD2. Germline CDR1 is KGHSH and CDR2 is LQKENI. The V gene end was trimmed by 3 bases and the J gene end by 1 base; junction bases not matched to a gene: 8. The CDR3 contains 18 residues. CDR3 protein: CASSPYGLAGATQETQYF. CDR3 nucleotide sequence: TGTGCCAGCTCACCGTACGGACTAGCGGGAGCCACCCAAGAGACCCAGTACTTC.

The chain carries TRBV11-2 and TRBJ2-7; D gene uncertain. The V gene's germline CDR1 is SGHAT and CDR2 FQNNGV. This CDR3 is built from 10 residues. With 5 bases removed from V and 4 bases from J, the gap between germline ends came to 3 bases. In DNA, the CDR3 is TGTGCCAGCAGCGCGTACGAGCAGTACTTC. This gives the protein CASSAYEQYF.

The chain couples TRBV5-4 to TRBJ1-2; 7 nucleotides agree with TRBD1. The CDR3 has 13 amino acids. Germline V gives CDR1 SGHNT, CDR2 YYREEE (reference sequence). The V and J ends lost 0 bases and 4 bases, in that order; junction bases with no gene match: 0. The CDR3 coding sequence is TGTGCCAGCAGCTTGGCAGGGGGCTATGGCTACACCTTC. Residues: CASSLAGGYGYTF.

V gene TRBV28 combines with J gene TRBJ2-2; tentative D call: TRBD2 (6 bases). Trimming took off 10 bases at V and 2 bases at J, with 14 bases between the two ends. CDR3 length: 14 amino acids. Germline CDR1 reads MDHEN; CDR2 reads SYDVKM. The CDR3 region has the DNA TGTGCCATTGGGGCGGGACTTAACACCGGGGAGCTGTTTTTT. It translates to CAIGAGLNTGELFF.